This T cell receptor (beta chain) emerged from a study of T cell repertoires in cytomegalovirus infection. Study details: From public TCR beta signatures came an indication of both CMV infection and matching HLA type.

V trimming: 5 bases; J trimming: 2 bases; junction bases outside the gene matches: 5. This CDR3 has 15 residues. Looked up from germline, CDR1 is GTSNPN and CDR2 is SVGIG (reference sequence). This clonotype was counted at least ten times. Its target is not known. TCRdb used MiXCR to reprocess the reads, holding one entry per CDR3 protein. Among under 90,000 distinct CDR3 sequences listed, more than 20% were seen once. Study-level findings and limits: Across the ex vivo response, the dominant clonotypes were HLA-C-restricted CMV-specific TCR beta clonotypes. Summed frequency of shared TCR beta families picked out CMV carriers who also had the relevant HLA.

The receptor comes from a human donor in good health (CMV status not recorded). Some clones in this sample may be carry-over from other donors' samples. The genes are TRBV30 and TRBJ2-5; 13 bases are a match to TRBD2. Sequencing input: PBMCs, sequenced either directly or after in vitro stimulation (not recorded which). CDR3 sequence: CAWQSGLAGQETQYF. Here the CDR3 DNA reads TGTGCCTGGCAGTCGGGACTAGCGGGACAAGAGACCCAGTACTTC.